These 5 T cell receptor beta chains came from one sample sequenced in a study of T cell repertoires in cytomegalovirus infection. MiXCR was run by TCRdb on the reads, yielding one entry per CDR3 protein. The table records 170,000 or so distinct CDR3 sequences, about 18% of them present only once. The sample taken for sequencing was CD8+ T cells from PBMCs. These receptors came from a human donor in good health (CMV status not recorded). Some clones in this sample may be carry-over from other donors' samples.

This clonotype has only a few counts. The CDR3 is CASRPSLAGGDNEQFF. The CDR3, as DNA: TGTGCCAGCAGACCTTCACTAGCGGGGGGGGACAATGAGCAGTTCTTC. This chain connects TRBV7-3 to TRBJ2-1; 13 bases align to TRBD2. Per the germline V gene, CDR1 is SGHTA and CDR2 is FQGTGA. There are 16 residues in the CDR3. Trimming took 6 bases from V and 5 from J; bases not matched to a gene: 7.

The CDR3 bases are TGTGCCAGCAGTTTTTGGGATTTTAATGAGCAGTTCTTC. Translating gives CASSFWDFNEQFF. The V call is TRBV27, the J call TRBJ2-1; D is undetermined. V dropped 3 bases and J dropped 7 bases, with 10 bases sitting between them. The CDR3 is 13 residues long. Germline-derived CDR1 and CDR2 are MNHEY and SMNVEV (reference sequence).

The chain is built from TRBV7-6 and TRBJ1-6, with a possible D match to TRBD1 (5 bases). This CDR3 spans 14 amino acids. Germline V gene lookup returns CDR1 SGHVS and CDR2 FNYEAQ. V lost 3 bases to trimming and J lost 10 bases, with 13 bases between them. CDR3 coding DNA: TGTGCCAGCAGCTTTAAGACAGTGGGGTCACCCCTCCACTTT. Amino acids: CASSFKTVGSPLHF.

The CDR3 spells CASSATSGGPSTDTQYF. The CDR3 coding sequence is TGTGCCAGCAGCGCAACTAGCGGGGGGCCTAGCACAGATACGCAGTATTTT. The chain carries TRBV7-3 and TRBJ2-3, with TRBD2 identical over 12 bases. This CDR3 comprises 17 residues. With V trimmed by 5 bases and J by 0 bases, 6 bases remained unmatched. In germline, CDR1 is SGHTA, CDR2 FQGTGA.

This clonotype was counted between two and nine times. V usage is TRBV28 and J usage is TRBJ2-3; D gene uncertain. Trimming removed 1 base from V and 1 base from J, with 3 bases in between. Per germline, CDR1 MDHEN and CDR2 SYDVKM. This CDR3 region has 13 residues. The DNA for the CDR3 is TGTGCCAGCAGTTTATTTCGCACAGATACGCAGTATTTT. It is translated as CASSLFRTDTQYF.